The 14 T cell receptor beta chains listed next were all sequenced from one sample in a study of T cells expressing NK-cell markers. Using the 5' RACE reads, TCRdb records one entry per CDR3 protein without DNA. Its table lists some 150,000 distinct CDR3 sequences. The sample was blood T cells: a sorted CD56 or NKG2C T cell subset, CD4+ or CD8+ T cells, or bulk PBMC T cells (not recorded which). These receptor sequences come from a woman aged 45-60 years in good health.

The CDR3 region is CASSLSGTNYEQYF. The V gene is TRBV11-3, the J gene TRBJ2-7; TCRdb reports TRBD1, a call that lacks DNA to check it against. Germline V gene sequence: CDR1 SGHNT, CDR2 YENEEA. There are 14 residues in the CDR3.

This chain connects TRBV7-9 to TRBJ1-2; as DNA is missing, the TRBD1 call by TCRdb cannot be tested. The CDR3 consists of 13 residues. The germline V gene encodes CDR1 SEHNR and CDR2 FQNEAQ (reference sequence). CDR3 residues: CASSSQGNYGYTF.

The genes are TRBV5-6 and TRBJ2-5; TCRdb outputs TRBD2, but without DNA this stays unchecked. The CDR3 is made up of 19 amino acids. CDR1 SGHDT and CDR2 YYEEEE come from the germline V gene. The CDR3 loop reads CASSLPGLLAGLTQETQYF.

The chain couples TRBV24-1 to TRBJ1-4. Germline CDR1 and CDR2: KGHDR and SFDVKD. CDR3 length: 13 amino acids. The CDR3 loop is CATQVATNEKLFF.

The rearrangement uses TRBV13 and TRBJ2-7. The CDR3 consists of 16 residues. Germline lookup yields CDR1 PRHDT and CDR2 FYEKMQ (reference sequence). The CDR3 is CASSFVESGRSDEQYF.

The chain couples TRBV12-3 or TRBV12-4 to TRBJ1-2. CDR3 length equals 12 residues. The CDR3 here is CASNSRVGGYTF.

This chain joins TRBV29-1 and TRBJ2-1; the TCRdb call, TRBD2, lacks DNA for checking. The V gene's germline CDR1 is SQVTM and CDR2 ANQGSEA. CDR3 size: 16 residues. This CDR3 reads CSASFLLAGETGEQFF.

The chain employs TRBV10-2 and TRBJ1-2; TCRdb names TRBD1, which stays unverified in the absence of DNA. Per the germline V gene, CDR1 is WSHSY and CDR2 is SAAADI. This CDR3 is built from 13 residues. The CDR3 sequence: CASKARASYGYTF.

The chain joins TRBV2 to TRBJ2-2; TCRdb picks TRBD2, but there is no DNA to check that call. Germline loops: CDR1 SNHLY, CDR2 FYNNEI. The CDR3 contains 17 residues. Here the CDR3 reads CASSEWGLWKGTGELFF.

The chain has TRBV5-6 and TRBJ2-7; checking the TCRdb D call of TRBD2 is not possible without DNA. The length of the CDR3 is 16 residues. Germline loops: CDR1 SGHDT, CDR2 YYEEEE. This CDR3 is CASSWMTSGSTYEQYF.

This sequence joins TRBV11-2 and TRBJ2-1; TCRdb lists TRBD1, though no DNA is available to test this call. The germline V gene has CDR1 SGHAT and CDR2 FQNNGV. This CDR3 comprises 14 residues. CDR3 protein: CASSLQGEDNEQFF. The full variable domain, rest sourced from reference TRBV11-2 and TRBJ2-1, is EAGVAQSPRYKIIEKRQSVAFWCNPISGHATLYWYQQILGQGPKLLIQFQNNGVVDDSQLPKDRFSAERLKGVDSTLKIQPAKLEDSAVYLCASSLQGEDNEQFFGPGTRLTVL.

The rearrangement joins TRBV11-1 to TRBJ2-3; TCRdb's D call, TRBD2, is unchecked because there is no DNA. Germline V lookup: CDR1 SGHAT, CDR2 FQDESV (reference sequence). This CDR3 has 17 residues. CDR3 sequence reads: CASSLTGLGLLGDTQYF.

The rearrangement uses TRBV29-1 and TRBJ2-2. CDR3 size: 12 residues. Per germline, CDR1 SQVTM and CDR2 ANQGSEA. CDR3 loop: CSVRRNTGELFF.

The rearrangement joins TRBV7-6 to TRBJ2-3. This CDR3 region has 14 residues. Per germline, CDR1 SGHVS and CDR2 FNYEAQ. CDR3 sequence: CASSAEYSTDTQYF.